The 22 T cell receptor beta chains given below trace back to one sample, sequenced in a study of technical replicates of blood from a few donors. Libraries were prepared by immunoSEQ multiplex PCR; TCRdb keeps only in-frame clonotypes and omits some of them. The sample yields some 87,000 clones, around 96% seen once. The specimen sequenced was T cells isolated from PBMCs. The source is a human donor in good health.

The chain combines TRBV7-2 with TRBJ2-7; 8 bases map to TRBD1. The V gene's germline CDR1 is SGHTA and CDR2 FQGNSA. With 5 bases clipped from V and 0 bases from J, the junction kept 3 bases outside the gene matches. The CDR3 is 14 amino acids. The CDR3 here is CASSQGAGSYEQYF. The CDR3, as DNA: TGTGCCAGCAGCCAGGGGGCGGGCTCCTACGAGCAGTACTTC.

The V gene is TRBV30, the J gene TRBJ2-7; 10 bases line up with TRBD2. J was trimmed by 6 bases and V by 4 bases; bases with no gene match: 3. This CDR3 spans 12 amino acids. Germline values: CDR1 GTSNPN, CDR2 SVGIG (reference sequence). The CDR3: CAWTAGGSEQYF. The CDR3 region has the DNA TGTGCCTGGACAGCGGGAGGGAGCGAGCAGTACTTC.

The gene calls are TRBV5-6 and TRBJ2-7, with TRBD2 matching 7 bases. Germline V CDR1 and CDR2: SGHDT, YYEEEE. CDR3 length: 13 amino acids. V shed 7 bases, J shed 3 bases, and the junction held 7 bases outside the gene matches. The CDR3 coding sequence is TGTGCCAGCCGGCCTAGCGGTCTCTACGAGCAGTACTTC. Translating gives CASRPSGLYEQYF.

This sequence joins TRBV2 and TRBJ2-7; possibly TRBD1 for D (6 bases). CDR3 length equals 13 residues. The V end was cut by 3 bases, the J end by 3 bases, with 9 bases between. Germline V gives CDR1 SNHLY, CDR2 FYNNEI. The CDR3 is CASSEDSIYEQYF. The CDR3 DNA follows: TGTGCCAGCAGTGAGGACAGTATCTACGAGCAGTACTTC.

J is TRBJ2-1 and V is TRBV5-4; no clear D. This CDR3 comprises 12 residues. V lost 3 bases and J lost 6, with 7 bases in between. Germline V gives CDR1 SGHNT, CDR2 YYREEE (reference sequence). CDR3 region: CASSYYSNEQFF. CDR3 DNA: TGTGCCAGCAGCTATTACAGCAATGAGCAGTTCTTC.

The genes are TRBV5-1 and TRBJ2-3; 9 positions match TRBD1. Germline V gene lookup returns CDR1 SGHRS and CDR2 YFSETQ. With V trimmed by 3 bases and J by 4 bases, 6 bases remained unmatched. CDR3 length equals 15 residues. The CDR3 nucleotides are TGCGCCAGCAGCTCGGAGGGACAGGGATCAGATACGCAGTATTTT. It is translated as CASSSEGQGSDTQYF.

The CDR3 nucleotides read TGTGCCAGCAGCTCAGAGGATCCGGGACAGGGCACAGATACGCAGTATTTT. It is translated as CASSSEDPGQGTDTQYF. J is TRBJ2-3 and V is TRBV7-9, with 8 bases fitting TRBD1. The CDR3 runs 17 residues. Unmatched junction bases numbered 10, after V lost 4 bases and J lost 1 base. The germline gives CDR1 SEHNR, CDR2 FQNEAQ (reference sequence). The full variable domain, in which reference TRBV7-9 and TRBJ2-3 provide the parts outside the CDR3, is DTGVSQNPRHKITKRGQNVTFRCDPISEHNRLYWYRQTLGQGPEFLTYFQNEAQLEKSRLLSDRFSAERPKGSFSTLEIQRTEQGDSAMYLCASSSEDPGQGTDTQYFGPGTRLTVL.

The chain combines TRBV1 with TRBJ2-7; the tabulated D call, TRBD2, remains unverified against the DNA. TRBV1 is tagged as a pseudogene. This CDR3 spans 20 amino acids. This CDR3 is CTSSQDLRGLAGGESYEQYF. The CDR3 DNA reads as TGCACCAGCAGCCAAGATCTGCGGGGACTAGCGGGAGGTGAGTCCTACGAGCAGTACTTC.

The chain has TRBV27 and TRBJ1-1, with a weak D call TRBD1 (6 bases). CDR3 length: 15 amino acids. V gave up 3 bases and J gave up 2 bases, with 13 bases separating them. CDR1 is MNHEY and CDR2 is SMNVEV in the germline V gene (reference sequence). CDR3 region: CASSFWAGANTEAFF. CDR3 bases: TGTGCCAGCAGTTTTTGGGCAGGGGCAAACACTGAAGCTTTCTTT.

V and J are TRBV29-1 and TRBJ2-5; D is possibly TRBD1 (5 bases). Trimming removed 4 bases from V and 0 bases from J, with 15 bases in between. The CDR3 loop spans 15 amino acids. Germline assignment: CDR1 SQVTM and CDR2 ANQGSEA. As DNA, the CDR3 is TGCAGCGTTGGACGGGCAGGGTGGCACCAAGAGACCCAGTACTTC. Its translation: CSVGRAGWHQETQYF.

This clone is medium-sized within its sample. V usage is TRBV20-1 and J usage is TRBJ2-2, with D hard to call. CDR3 length: 11 amino acids. Per the germline V gene, CDR1 is DFQATT and CDR2 is SNEGSKA (reference sequence). Trimming stripped 6 bases from V and 2 bases from J, with 4 bases between. The CDR3 region is CSATNTGELFF. The CDR3 region has the DNA TGCAGTGCCACTAACACCGGGGAGCTGTTTTTT.

The chain carries TRBV19 and TRBJ1-1, with D unclear. V was cut by 5 bases and J by 2 bases, with 12 bases left in between. CDR3 length equals 14 residues. Germline-derived CDR1 and CDR2 are LNHDA and SQIVND (reference sequence). As DNA, the CDR3 is TGTGCCAGTAGTGGGCTCGCGGGTAACACTGAAGCTTTCTTT. Its protein is CASSGLAGNTEAFF.

V usage is TRBV13 and J usage is TRBJ2-7; 7 positions match TRBD2. V gave up 0 bases and J gave up 4 bases; unmatched junction bases: 3. The CDR3 consists of 14 residues. Germline V gives CDR1 PRHDT, CDR2 FYEKMQ (reference sequence). The CDR3 region has the DNA TGTGCCAGCAGCTTAGGCCGACTAGCTTACGAGCAGTACTTC. Translating it yields CASSLGRLAYEQYF.

The genes are TRBV4-3 and TRBJ1-3; weak D call: TRBD1 (5 bases). The germline V gene encodes CDR1 LGHNA and CDR2 YSLEER. The V end lost 5 bases, the J end lost 8 bases, and 10 bases lay between the germline ends. The CDR3 has 12 amino acids. For the CDR3, the DNA is TGCGCCAGCAGCTCTGGGGGGGACACCATATATTTT. It specifies CASSSGGDTIYF.

This chain joins TRBV6-5 and TRBJ2-7; no definite D call. CDR3 length: 11 residues. The germline gives CDR1 MNHEY, CDR2 SVGAGI. V gave up 2 bases and J gave up 5 bases, with 4 bases separating them. CDR3 amino acids: CASSYQNEQYF. The CDR3 DNA reads TGTGCCAGCAGTTACCAAAACGAGCAGTACTTC.

This clone was recorded once. The CDR3 loop reads CASSLAGGVGELFF. The CDR3 coding sequence is TGTGCCAGCAGCTTAGCGGGAGGGGTCGGGGAGCTGTTTTTT. The chain couples TRBV7-7 to TRBJ2-2, with TRBD2 identical over 7 bases. J lost 7 bases, V lost 0 bases, and 2 bases had no gene match. The V gene's germline CDR1 is SSHAT and CDR2 FNYEAQ (reference sequence). There are 14 residues in the CDR3.

The chain couples TRBV19 to TRBJ2-2, with 9 bases identical to TRBD1. After removal of 6 bases from V and 3 bases from J, the junction contained 11 bases not matched to a gene. This CDR3 is 17 amino acids long. Germline CDR1 reads LNHDA; CDR2 reads SQIVND (reference sequence). The DNA of the CDR3 is TGTGCCAGTAGATGGGACAGGGTGACGGGAGACACCGGGGAGCTGTTTTTT. Translation gives CASRWDRVTGDTGELFF.

The chain joins TRBV27 to TRBJ1-1; a weak D match, TRBD1 (6 bases). With 7 bases removed from V and 1 base from J, the gap between germline ends came to 16 bases. Looked up from germline, CDR1 is MNHEY and CDR2 is SMNVEV (reference sequence). This CDR3 has 15 residues. CDR3 coding DNA: TGTGCCAGCACTTTTATGGGGGGGGCGAACACTGAAGCTTTCTTT. Its translation: CASTFMGGANTEAFF.

The genes are TRBV6-5 and TRBJ1-1; TRBD1 aligns across 7 bases. CDR3 length: 15 amino acids. Germline V CDR1 and CDR2: MNHEY, SVGAGI. V lost 0 bases, J lost 7 bases, and 8 bases stayed unmatched. CDR3 sequence: CASSYSRGLEGEAFF. CDR3 nucleotides: TGTGCCAGCAGTTACTCGAGGGGGCTAGAAGGTGAAGCTTTCTTT.

This sequence joins TRBV27 and TRBJ2-1, with 7 bases lining up with TRBD1. Losses at the gene ends were 6 bases for V and 6 bases for J; bases not matched to a gene: 5. There are 13 residues in the CDR3. Germline CDR1 is MNHEY and CDR2 is SMNVEV (reference sequence). The CDR3 coding sequence is TGTGCCAGCAGCCAGACAGGGAGCAATGAGCAGTTCTTC. Encoded protein: CASSQTGSNEQFF.

In its sample, this clone was seen once. J is TRBJ1-2 and V is TRBV4-1, with 8 bases fitting TRBD1. With V trimmed by 4 bases and J by 8 bases, 6 bases remained unmatched. Germline V gene lookup returns CDR1 MGHRA and CDR2 YSYEKL. The CDR3 spans 13 residues. This CDR3 is CASSPDRVGGYTF. The CDR3 DNA reads TGCGCCAGCAGCCCGGACAGGGTAGGGGGCTACACCTTC.

The chain combines TRBV29-1 with TRBJ2-1; D possibly corresponds to TRBD2 (5 bases). V lost 4 bases to trimming and J lost 4 bases, with 5 bases between them. CDR1 is SQVTM, CDR2 ANQGSEA, per germline. The CDR3 consists of 11 residues. CDR3 sequence: CSVAGYNEQFF. The CDR3 DNA reads TGCAGCGTTGCGGGATACAATGAGCAGTTCTTC.